Given below is one T cell receptor (beta chain) in context. Clones were sequenced by immunoSEQ multiplex PCR, and TCRdb holds only the in-frame ones, with some missing. Found here are just under 100,000 clones, just over 90% of them singletons; the top ten hold 8%. These data come from a study of control samples from healthy donors and cancer patients. CDR3 length: 12 residues. The V end lost 5 bases, the J end lost 2 bases, and 5 bases lay between the germline ends. The sequenced material came from blood. The chain links TRBV12-3 or TRBV12-4 to TRBJ2-3; D is ambiguous. The sequence derives from a man between 18 and 35 years old in good health. The CDR3 spells CASSKTTDTQYF. Here the CDR3 DNA reads TGTGCCAGCAGTAAGACCACAGATACGCAGTATTTT.